This TCR beta chain was sequenced during a study of blood T cell repertoires in COVID-19. In the original processing: The assay estimated nucleated cells by amplifying reference gene primers. Data came from immunoSEQ multiplex PCR; TCRdb stores just in-frame clones and leaves some out. For V, J and clone size, that table is used; D and trimming come from the DNA. The sample holds 200,000 to 300,000 clones, over 80% seen once. The CDR3 consists of 17 residues. Trimming took 6 bases from V and 1 from J; bases not matched to a gene: 10. CDR1 is MDHEN and CDR2 is SYDVKM in the germline V gene. Sequencing was performed on peripheral blood. J is TRBJ1-5 and V is TRBV28, with 9 nucleotides matching TRBD1. The sequence came from a woman between 55 and 75 years old with active or convalescent COVID-19. The CDR3 DNA follows: TGTGCCAGCAGCATTCCGGGACAGGGTAGGAGCAATCAGCCCCAGCATTTT. This translates into CASSIPGQGRSNQPQHF.